This T cell receptor (beta chain) was sequenced during a study of a mutant IDH1 vaccine in newly diagnosed glioma. Study background: Vaccination was launched 4-6 weeks after radiotherapy alone, or with temozolomide cycles. Findings and caveats of the study: Apparently unrelated to pseudoprogression were changes in the top peripheral T cell clonotypes.

Time point specified: week 11, during vaccination. Every vaccination contained 300 ug of the mutant IDH1 20-mer peptide and was paired with topical imiquimod. Using immunoSEQ multiplex PCR, the repertoire was profiled, and TCRdb retains in-frame clones only, with some absent. The sample comprises approximately 110,000 clones, roughly nine tenths of which are singletons, and more than 0.55% rests with the top ten. In regard to this clone: The antigen remains unidentified.

The ends were cut back, 0 bases at V and 6 bases at J, with 6 bases in the middle. The CDR3 is made up of 13 amino acids. CDR1 MGHRA and CDR2 YSYEKL come from the germline V gene. The sequence derives from a woman aged 50 to 65 with glioma. The rearrangement uses TRBV4-1 and TRBJ1-5, with D unresolved. The source material was PBMCs, sampled from a glioma patient whose treatment included an IDH1 peptide vaccine. CDR3 in amino acids: CASSQDRVQPQHF. CDR3 coding DNA: TGCGCCAGCAGCCAAGATCGGGTTCAGCCCCAGCATTTT.